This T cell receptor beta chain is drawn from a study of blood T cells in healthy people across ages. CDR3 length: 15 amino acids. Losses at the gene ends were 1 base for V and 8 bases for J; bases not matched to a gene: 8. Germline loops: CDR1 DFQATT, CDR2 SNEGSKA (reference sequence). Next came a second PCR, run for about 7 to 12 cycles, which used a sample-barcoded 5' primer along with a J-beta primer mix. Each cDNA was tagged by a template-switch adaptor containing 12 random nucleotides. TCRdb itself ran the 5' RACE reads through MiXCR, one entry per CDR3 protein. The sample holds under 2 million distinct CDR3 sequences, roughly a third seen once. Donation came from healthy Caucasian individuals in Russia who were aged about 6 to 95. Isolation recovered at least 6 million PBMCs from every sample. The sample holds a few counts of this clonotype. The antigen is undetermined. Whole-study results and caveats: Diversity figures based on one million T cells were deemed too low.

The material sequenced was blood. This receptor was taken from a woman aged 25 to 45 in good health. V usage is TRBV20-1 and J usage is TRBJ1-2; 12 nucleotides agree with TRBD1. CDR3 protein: CSARGLGQGARGYTF. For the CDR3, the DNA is TGCAGTGCTAGAGGATTGGGACAGGGGGCGAGAGGCTACACCTTC.